Below, 27 T cell receptor beta chains from the same sample are listed, as sequenced in a study of spatial heterogeneity in lung cancer. Stated time point: blood at routine non-recurrence follow-up after resection. The study sequenced unsorted whole RNA from tumor, nontumor lung or frozen PBMC. One entry per CDR3 protein, called by TCRdb with MiXCR from the 5' RACE reads. The profile shows under 150,000 distinct CDR3 sequences, approximately 12% of them singletons. The specimen was PBMCs, collected at follow-up. All receptors come from a male donor with early-stage non-small cell lung cancer.

V gene TRBV18 combines with J gene TRBJ2-5, with 10 bases matching TRBD1. The CDR3 runs to 15 residues. Germline loops: CDR1 KGHSH, CDR2 LQKENI. The J segment lost 2 bases and the V segment lost 4 bases, leaving 4 bases of the junction unmatched. CDR3 DNA: TGTGCCAGCTCACGAAGGACAGGGGGTCAAGAGACCCAGTACTTC. The encoded protein is CASSRRTGGQETQYF.

As to this clonotype: Germline is not matched at one junction end, which may reflect a read error. The CDR3 sequence is CTSSDRTRGDKAFF. The CDR3 DNA reads as TGTACCAGTTCCGACAGGACGCGGGGGGATAAAGCTTTCTTT. V usage is TRBV6-2 or TRBV6-3 and J usage is TRBJ1-1; D is perhaps TRBD1 (6 bases). From germline, CDR1 is MNHEY and CDR2 SVGEGT. The CDR3 covers 14 residues.

The chain employs TRBV5-1 and TRBJ2-4; D perhaps matches TRBD1 (5 bases). The CDR3 loop spans 15 amino acids. The V and J ends lost 0 bases and 13 bases respectively, with 20 bases between them. Per germline, CDR1 SGHRS and CDR2 YFSETQ. The CDR3 nucleotides read TGCGCCAGCAGCTTGGCCGCAGGGTTAGACGCGAAACAGTACTTC. This gives the protein CASSLAAGLDAKQYF.

This clonotype was detected ten times or more. The chain uses TRBV7-2 and TRBJ1-4, with a possible D match to TRBD1 (6 bases). Germline loops: CDR1 SGHTA, CDR2 FQGNSA. V gave up 4 bases and J gave up 7 bases, with 16 bases separating them. This CDR3 is 15 amino acids long. CDR3 nucleotides: TGTGCCAGCAGCTCCCCTAACCTAGGGGGTGAAAAACTGTTTTTT. Translation gives CASSSPNLGGEKLFF. Variable domain in full (rest from reference TRBV7-2 and TRBJ1-4): GAGVSQSPSNKVTEKGKDVELRCDPISGHTALYWYRQSLGQGLEFLIYFQGNSAPDKSGLPSDRFSAERTGGSVSTLTIQRTQQEDSAVYLCASSSPNLGGEKLFFGSGTQLSVL.

At least ten counts were recorded for this clonotype. The V gene is TRBV5-1, the J gene TRBJ2-5; D unclear. The CDR3 extends over 15 amino acids. Germline-derived CDR1 and CDR2 are SGHRS and YFSETQ. V shed 0 bases and J shed 0 bases, with 9 bases lying between them. The CDR3 coding sequence is TGCGCCAGCAGCTTGGGGGCAGCAGACCAAGAGACCCAGTACTTC. Its protein is CASSLGAADQETQYF.

This clonotype has ten or more counts. At one end, the junction sequence differs from germline, possibly due to a read error. V gene TRBV7-2 combines with J gene TRBJ1-5; 8 positions agree with TRBD1. This CDR3 comprises 14 residues. The germline gives CDR1 SGHTA, CDR2 FQGNSA. The CDR3 coding sequence is TGTGCCAGCAGCTTATCAGGGGGCAAGCAGCCCCAGCATTTT. It is translated as CASSLSGGKQPQHF.

This clonotype was counted at least ten times. The chain combines TRBV28 with TRBJ1-2; TRBD1 agrees at 7 bases. The germline CDR1 and CDR2 sequences are MDHEN and SYDVKM. J gave up 4 bases and V 4 bases, and 6 bases lay outside the gene matches. The CDR3 consists of 14 residues. The CDR3 is CASSSGQASYGYTF. CDR3 DNA sequence: TGTGCCAGCAGTTCCGGACAGGCTTCCTATGGCTACACCTTC.

This clonotype was counted once. It may be a read error: a sequence one base away is much more abundant. J is TRBJ1-5 and V is TRBV12-3 or TRBV12-4, with a possible D match to TRBD1 (5 bases). The ends were cut back, 5 bases at V and 2 bases at J, with 7 bases in the middle. The CDR3 covers 13 residues. The CDR3 protein is CASSMGGNQPQHF. The CDR3 DNA sequence: TGTGCCAGCAGTATGGGGGGCAATCAGCCCCAGCATTTT.

In its sample, this clonotype was seen many times. The V call is TRBV10-3, the J call TRBJ2-7; 8 nucleotides line up with TRBD1. This CDR3 comprises 13 residues. The J segment lost 8 bases and the V segment lost 0 bases, leaving 3 bases of the junction unmatched. The germline V gene encodes CDR1 ENHRY and CDR2 SYGVKD. CDR3 amino acids: CAISESQGAKQYF. The CDR3 DNA follows: TGTGCCATCAGTGAGTCCCAGGGGGCTAAGCAGTACTTC.

V and J are TRBV27 and TRBJ2-3; D is perhaps TRBD1 or TRBD2 (6 bases each). CDR1 and CDR2 from the germline V gene are MNHEY and SMNVEV (reference sequence). V lost 7 bases, J lost 5 bases, and 13 bases lay in between. This CDR3 is built from 13 residues. The CDR3 spells CASTLKGGDTQYF. For the CDR3, the DNA is TGTGCCAGCACCCTAAAGGGGGGAGATACGCAGTATTTT.

The rearrangement links TRBV2 to TRBJ1-5; unclear D gene. Germline CDR1 reads SNHLY; CDR2 reads FYNNEI. V was trimmed by 1 base and J by 5 bases, leaving 6 bases between them. CDR3 length equals 13 residues. This CDR3 reads CASSEDNYQPQHF. The CDR3 DNA sequence: TGTGCCAGCAGTGAAGATAACTATCAGCCCCAGCATTTT.

This clonotype has more than one count but fewer than ten. This chain links TRBV7-9 with TRBJ2-1; a weak D match, TRBD1 (5 bases). Per the germline V gene, CDR1 is SEHNR and CDR2 is FQNEAQ (reference sequence). Trimming took 3 bases from V and 12 from J, leaving 12 bases between them. The length of the CDR3 is 12 residues. The CDR3 DNA follows: TGTGCCAGCAGCTTCCAGGGAACCTGGCAGTTCTTC. This sequence encodes CASSFQGTWQFF. Filled out from reference TRBV7-9 and TRBJ2-1, the complete variable domain reads DTGVSQNPRHKITKRGQNVTFRCDPISEHNRLYWYRQTLGQGPEFLTYFQNEAQLEKSRLLSDRFSAERPKGSFSTLEIQRTEQGDSAMYLCASSFQGTWQFFGPGTRLTVL.

The chain couples TRBV10-3 to TRBJ2-3; 7 bases align to TRBD1. Losses at the gene ends were 7 bases for V and 4 bases for J; bases not matched to a gene: 5. From germline, CDR1 is ENHRY and CDR2 SYGVKD. The CDR3 contains 13 residues. CDR3 sequence reads: CAITTGMSDTQYF. The CDR3 region has the DNA TGTGCCATCACGACAGGGATGTCAGATACGCAGTATTTT.

This clonotype showed up many times. V usage is TRBV6-6 and J usage is TRBJ2-2; D is unresolved. The CDR3 consists of 12 residues. CDR1 and CDR2 (germline): MNHNY, SVGAGI (reference sequence). The V end was cut by 5 bases, the J end by 2 bases, with 3 bases between. CDR3 in amino acids: CASSHNTGELFF. The CDR3 region has the DNA TGTGCCAGCAGTCACAACACCGGGGAGCTGTTTTTT.

The V and J genes are TRBV6-2 or TRBV6-3 and TRBJ2-2; D unresolved. The CDR3 has 15 amino acids. V gave up 0 bases and J gave up 4 bases, with 9 bases separating them. The germline V gene has CDR1 MNHEY and CDR2 SVGEGT. The CDR3 loop is CASSYSHSGTGELFF. CDR3 DNA: TGTGCCAGCAGTTACTCCCATTCCGGCACCGGGGAGCTGTTTTTT.

The sample holds many counts of this clonotype. V and J are TRBV20-1 and TRBJ1-4; 7 positions agree with TRBD1. The germline gives CDR1 DFQATT, CDR2 SNEGSKA (reference sequence). This CDR3 has 16 residues. The ends lost 2 bases at V and 1 base at J; junction bases unmatched: 7. The CDR3 nucleotides are TGCAGTGCTAGACCGAGACAGGGATTAACTAATGAAAAACTGTTTTTT. This translates into CSARPRQGLTNEKLFF.

The chain couples TRBV9 to TRBJ2-3; perhaps TRBD2 as D (5 bases). V lost 0 bases, J lost 0 bases, and 8 bases lay in between. CDR1 and CDR2 (germline): SGDLS, YYNGEE. The CDR3 extends over 15 amino acids. DNA of the CDR3: TGTGCCAGCAGCGTAGGGCCGGGGAGCACAGATACGCAGTATTTT. Protein sequence: CASSVGPGSTDTQYF.

This clonotype turned up a few times. The chain couples TRBV7-2 to TRBJ1-5; D not certain. The CDR3 sequence is 13 residues long. Germline V gene data show CDR1 as SGHTA and CDR2 as FQGNSA. V was pared by 5 bases and J by 8 bases, with 13 bases between. The CDR3 protein is CASSPGIGKPQHF. In DNA, the CDR3 is TGTGCCAGCAGCCCAGGTATCGGGAAGCCCCAGCATTTT.

This clonotype was found many times. The chain has TRBV10-3 and TRBJ1-1; D not certain. The CDR3 contains 14 residues. The ends were cut back, 2 bases at V and 5 bases at J, with 12 bases in the middle. Germline V gene data show CDR1 as ENHRY and CDR2 as SYGVKD. The CDR3 DNA follows: TGTGCCATCAGTGAGGGAATTAGGGAGACTGAAGCTTTCTTT. Encoded protein: CAISEGIRETEAFF.

Comments on this clonotype: A much larger clone differs from this one at a single base, so this may be a read error. The chain links TRBV14 to TRBJ2-7; no clear D gene. Germline V gene data show CDR1 as SGHDN and CDR2 as FVKESK. V lost 1 base, J lost 5 bases, and 3 bases lay in between. CDR3 size: 11 residues. The CDR3 sequence: CASSQVNEQYF. CDR3 DNA: TGTGCCAGCAGCCAAGTGAACGAGCAGTACTTC.

The chain couples TRBV7-6 to TRBJ1-1; D not certain. Trimming left V 0 bases short and J 4 bases short, with 6 bases between. Germline CDR1 and CDR2: SGHVS and FNYEAQ. The CDR3 consists of 13 residues. The CDR3 here is CASSLALPTEAFF. Here the CDR3 DNA reads TGTGCCAGCAGCTTAGCGCTCCCCACTGAAGCTTTCTTT. Variable domain in full (rest from reference TRBV7-6 and TRBJ1-1): GAGVSQSPRYKVTKRGQDVALRCDPISGHVSLYWYRQALGQGPEFLTYFNYEAQQDKSGLPNDRFSAERPEGSISTLTIQRTEQRDSAMYRCASSLALPTEAFFGQGTRLTVV.

This clonotype was counted a few times. The genes are TRBV5-5 and TRBJ1-6; possibly TRBD1 for D (5 bases). This CDR3 is 17 amino acids long. Germline V gives CDR1 SGHKS, CDR2 YYEKEE (reference sequence). Between the trimmed V and J ends, which lost 4 bases and 5 bases, there was a span of 19 bases. CDR3 loop: CASSRYLLTEDNSPLHF. Written as DNA, the CDR3 is TGTGCCAGCAGCCGCTACCTTTTGACAGAGGATAATTCACCCCTCCACTTT.

This clonotype was counted ten times or more. The chain combines TRBV5-1 with TRBJ1-5, with 9 nucleotides matching TRBD1. The germline V gene encodes CDR1 SGHRS and CDR2 YFSETQ. After removal of 2 bases from V and 5 bases from J, the junction contained 2 bases not matched to a gene. The CDR3 consists of 14 residues. The CDR3: CASSLRTGDQPQHF. For the CDR3, the DNA is TGCGCCAGCAGCTTACGGACAGGGGATCAGCCCCAGCATTTT.

The rearrangement uses TRBV7-2 and TRBJ1-1, with TRBD1 matching over 9 bases. V lost 0 bases, J lost 5 bases, and 4 bases stayed unmatched. CDR1 is SGHTA, CDR2 FQGNSA, per germline. The CDR3 loop spans 15 amino acids. The CDR3 here is CASSLAQGAVTEAFF. The CDR3 nucleotides are TGTGCCAGCAGCTTAGCACAGGGGGCGGTAACTGAAGCTTTCTTT.

J is TRBJ2-3 and V is TRBV7-3; possibly TRBD1 for D (6 bases). This CDR3 is 16 amino acids long. The germline gives CDR1 SGHTA, CDR2 FQGTGA. Trimming cost V 1 base and J 3 bases, with 14 bases left between them. CDR3 protein: CASSLKGSGTTDTQYF. As DNA, the CDR3 is TGTGCCAGCAGCTTAAAAGGTTCCGGGACAACAGATACGCAGTATTTT.

There are many counts of this clonotype. The chain recombines TRBV3-1 with TRBJ1-5; maybe TRBD1 (6 bases). The CDR3 has 16 residues. Germline CDR1 reads LGHDT; CDR2 reads YNNKEL (reference sequence). V was shortened by 0 bases and J by 5 bases, with 14 bases between the two germline ends. This chain's CDR3 is CASSQDHGGGYQPQHF. The CDR3 DNA reads as TGTGCCAGCAGCCAAGATCACGGGGGCGGCTATCAGCCCCAGCATTTT.

This clonotype has ten or more counts. The chain recombines TRBV5-6 with TRBJ1-1; D is perhaps TRBD1 (5 bases). Germline CDR1 reads SGHDT; CDR2 reads YYEEEE. CDR3 size: 18 residues. The germline V and J ends were trimmed by 3 bases and 3 bases, with 24 bases remaining between them. CDR3 loop: CASSSTPPRGGLYTEAFF. CDR3 bases: TGTGCCAGCAGCTCAACCCCCCCAAGGGGCGGGTTGTACACTGAAGCTTTCTTT.